A selection of T cell receptor beta chains follows, all from one sample in a study of blood T cell repertoires in COVID-19. Measured with immunoSEQ multiplex PCR; TCRdb has only the in-frame clones, and not every one. In the table there are 230,000 or so clones, around 88% of which are singletons. Sequencing was carried out using PBMCs or T cells enriched from blood (not recorded which). The source is a woman aged 40 to 49 with acute COVID-19. Both conserved end residues are part of each CDR3. A D gene is named only where the DNA matches it firmly. The size of a clone is reported for some rows only, either as once, few or many, or as a class for expanded clones.

j_call clone_size v_call d_call cdr3_nt cdr3_aa
TRBJ1-3 NA TRBV19 TRBD1 TGTGCCAGTAGTACCGGACAGGGAGGGTACACCATATATTTT CASSTGQGGYTIYF
TRBJ1-1 once TRBV7-2 TRBD1 TGTGCCAGCAGCTACGGGACAGGGATTCTCGCCACTGAAGCTTTCTTT CASSYGTGILATEAFF
TRBJ2-7 NA TRBV1 NA TGCACCAGCAGCCAAGATCCGGGGGGACTCCGGATCTCCTACGAGCAGTACTTC CTSSQDPGGLRISYEQYF
TRBJ1-2 NA TRBV27 NA TGTGCCAGCAGTTTATCTACAGGATACTATGGCTACACCTTC CASSLSTGYYGYTF
TRBJ1-6 few TRBV30 TRBD1 TGTGCCTGGGACATGACAGGGAATTCACCCCTCCACTTT CAWDMTGNSPLHF
TRBJ2-1 few TRBV15 TRBD1 TGTGCCACCAGCAGGGACAGGGTCAACGATGAGCAGTTCTTC CATSRDRVNDEQFF
TRBJ2-2 once TRBV21-1 NA TGTGCCAGCACCTTGACGGAGGGAAACACCGGGGAGCTGTTTTTT CASTLTEGNTGELFF
TRBJ2-1 NA TRBV2 TRBD2 TGTGCCAGCACCCGCGGGGGAGATGAGCAGTTCTTC CASTRGGDEQFF
TRBJ1-6 NA TRBV7-2 NA TGTGCCAGCAGGAGGGGGTCCTATAATTCACCCCTCCACTTT CASRRGSYNSPLHF
TRBJ1-4 once TRBV5-1 NA TGCGCCAGCAGCGTGGGACGGGTTAATGAAAAACTGTTTTTT CASSVGRVNEKLFF
TRBJ2-3 NA TRBV5-1 NA TGCGCCAGCAGCTTGGACGCCGCCAGGGGTGGTAGAGATACGCAGTATTTT CASSLDAARGGRDTQYF
TRBJ1-1 NA TRBV20-1 TRBD1 TGCAGTGCTAGTGGGGACAGGGGAATTGAAGCTTTCTTT CSASGDRGIEAFF
TRBJ1-2 few TRBV4-2 NA TGTGCCAGCAGCCAAGATGACAGCTCTAACTATGGCTACACCTTC CASSQDDSSNYGYTF
TRBJ1-5 NA TRBV18 NA TGTGCCAGCTCACCACAGTACGAGGAGCCCCAGCATTTT CASSPQYEEPQHF
TRBJ2-2 NA TRBV7-2 TRBD2 TGTGCCAGCAGCCACCAGCGGGAGGTTGCCGGGGAGCTGTTTTTT CASSHQREVAGELFF
TRBJ1-6 NA TRBV7-2 NA TGTGCCAGCAGCTTACGGAATTCACCCCTCCACTTT CASSLRNSPLHF
TRBJ1-5 NA TRBV5-4 NA TGTGCCAGCAGCCGAGGGGGGGATAGCAATCAGCCCCAGCATTTT CASSRGGDSNQPQHF
TRBJ1-6 NA TRBV27 NA TGTGCCAGCAGCCCCATGGCAGTCCCGTATAATTCACCCCTCCACTTT CASSPMAVPYNSPLHF
TRBJ1-6 NA TRBV6-5 TRBD1 TGTGCCAGCAGCCTACAGGGGGCGATTAATTCACCCCTCCACTTT CASSLQGAINSPLHF
TRBJ1-2 NA TRBV2 NA TGTGCCAGCAGTGAAAGGGGTGGCTACACCTTC CASSERGGYTF
TRBJ2-1 NA TRBV19 NA TGTGCCAGTAGTATAATCGGAGGGAGTGGGTACAATGAGCAGTTCTTC CASSIIGGSGYNEQFF
TRBJ1-2 NA TRBV29-1 NA TGCAGCGGAACCGCGAGGGAGAGTGGTGGCTACACCTTC CSGTARESGGYTF
TRBJ2-3 NA TRBV6-5 TRBD2 TGTGCCAGCAGTTACGGGGGGAGGGGCGATACGCAGTATTTT CASSYGGRGDTQYF
TRBJ1-1 NA TRBV29-1 TRBD1 TGCAGCGTCAACCTTTGGACAGGGAGAGTTCCAAACACTGAAGCTTTCTTT CSVNLWTGRVPNTEAFF
TRBJ1-6 once TRBV27 NA TGTGCCAGCAGTCCTAGGACAGACTCCTATAATTCACCCCTCCACTTT CASSPRTDSYNSPLHF
TRBJ1-3 NA TRBV19 NA TGTGCCAGTAGTATAAGAGGGTTCGGAAACACCATATATTTT CASSIRGFGNTIYF
TRBJ2-7 NA TRBV5-5 NA TGTGCCAGCAGCTTGTACAGTATCTACGAGCAGTACTTC CASSLYSIYEQYF
TRBJ1-6 NA TRBV19 TRBD1 TGTGCCAGTAGTAGACAGGGGGCGAATTCACCCCTCCACTTT CASSRQGANSPLHF
TRBJ2-3 NA TRBV6-4 TRBD2 TGTGCCAGCAGTGAGGGACTAGCAGGGGATACGCAGTATTTT CASSEGLAGDTQYF
TRBJ2-1 NA TRBV11-3 NA TGTGCCAGCAGCTTAGGCGGAGGGCCATACAATGAGCAGTTCTTC CASSLGGGPYNEQFF
TRBJ1-3 NA TRBV7-2 NA TGTGCCAGCAGGATTCGGAGCTCTGGAAACACCATATATTTT CASRIRSSGNTIYF
TRBJ1-4 NA TRBV7-2 TRBD1 TGTGCCAGCAGCTTGCGGACAGGGACTGAAAAACTGTTTTTT CASSLRTGTEKLFF
TRBJ1-5 NA TRBV5-6 TRBD1 TGTGCCAGCAGCTCGCTCGAACAGGGGGCGGCTCAGCCCCAGCATTTT CASSSLEQGAAQPQHF
TRBJ2-2 NA TRBV7-9 NA TGTGCCAGCAGCCCCCCCGGGGCCGGGACAACGAACACCGGGGAGCTGTTTTTT CASSPPGAGTTNTGELFF
TRBJ1-1 NA TRBV29-1 TRBD1 TGCAGCGTTGAAAAAACCAGGGGGTTTAACACTGAAGCTTTCTTT CSVEKTRGFNTEAFF
TRBJ2-1 NA TRBV7-7 TRBD2 TGTGCTAGCAGCGAGCTAGCGGGAGGCAATGAGCAGTTCTTC CASSELAGGNEQFF
TRBJ1-2 NA TRBV19 TRBD1 TGTGCCAGTAGTATATTATTCAGGAGGCAGGGGGCTGACTATGGCTACACCTTC CASSILFRRQGADYGYTF
TRBJ2-1 NA TRBV7-9 TRBD2 TGTGCCAGCAGCTTAGGGAAACTAGCGGACCATGTGCTGTACAATGAGCAGTTCTTC CASSLGKLADHVLYNEQFF
TRBJ2-3 once TRBV9 NA TGTGCCAGCAGCATTGGGCCTTGGGATACGCAGTATTTT CASSIGPWDTQYF
TRBJ1-2 NA TRBV12-3/TRBV12-4 TRBD1 TGTGCCAGCAGTCAGGGGGTTTATGGCTACACCTTC CASSQGVYGYTF
TRBJ1-1 NA TRBV5-1 NA TGCGCCAGCACCGACAGGCAGAACACTGAAGCTTTCTTT CASTDRQNTEAFF
TRBJ1-1 once TRBV12-5 NA TGTGCTAGTGGTTTCATGACAGGCACGAATACCATGAACACTGAAGCTTTCTTT CASGFMTGTNTMNTEAFF
TRBJ1-1 NA TRBV7-9 NA TGTGCCAGCAGCCCGGGTCGGGAAGCTTTCTTT CASSPGREAFF
TRBJ2-1 few TRBV7-2 TRBD2 TGTGCCAGCAGCCGCCCGGGACTAGGGGACAATGAGCAGTTCTTC CASSRPGLGDNEQFF
TRBJ2-3 NA TRBV7-2 TRBD2 TGTGCCAGCAGCCTAAGGGGGACTAGCGGGGGCGCAGATACGCAGTATTTT CASSLRGTSGGADTQYF
TRBJ1-2 NA TRBV6-6 NA TGTGCCAGCAGTTACCTAGGTCCTGAGGGCAACTATGGCTACACCTTC CASSYLGPEGNYGYTF
TRBJ2-7 NA TRBV25-1 TRBD1 TGTGCCAGCAGTGAACACAGGGGTGCCTACGAGCAGTACTTC CASSEHRGAYEQYF
TRBJ1-4 NA TRBV2 NA TGTGCCAGCAGAGCCCCGGGACTACCGAATGAAAAACTGTTTTTT CASRAPGLPNEKLFF
TRBJ2-1 NA TRBV7-2 TRBD2 TGTGCCAGCAGCATTGGGACTAGCGGGAGTGCATCCTACAATGAGCAGTTCTTC CASSIGTSGSASYNEQFF
TRBJ1-3 NA TRBV6-5 TRBD1 TGTGCCAGCCTCTCCGGGACAGGGTGGGACACCATATATTTT CASLSGTGWDTIYF
TRBJ1-5 NA TRBV29-1 NA TGCAGCGTTGAATCCGGGTGGGGCAATCAGCCCCAGCATTTT CSVESGWGNQPQHF